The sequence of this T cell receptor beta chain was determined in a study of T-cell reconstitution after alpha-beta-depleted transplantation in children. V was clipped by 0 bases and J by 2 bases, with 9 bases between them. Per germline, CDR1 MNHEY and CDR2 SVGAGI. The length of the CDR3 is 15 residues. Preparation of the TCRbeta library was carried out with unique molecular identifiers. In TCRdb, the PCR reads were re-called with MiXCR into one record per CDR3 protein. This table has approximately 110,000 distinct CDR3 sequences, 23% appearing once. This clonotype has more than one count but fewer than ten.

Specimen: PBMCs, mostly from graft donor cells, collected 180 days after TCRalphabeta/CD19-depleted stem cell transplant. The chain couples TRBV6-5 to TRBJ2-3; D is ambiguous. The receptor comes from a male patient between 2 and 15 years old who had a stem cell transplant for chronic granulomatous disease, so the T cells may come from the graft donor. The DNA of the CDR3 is TGTGCCAGCAGTTACTCGTTACTGGCCACAGATACGCAGTATTTT. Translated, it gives CASSYSLLATDTQYF.